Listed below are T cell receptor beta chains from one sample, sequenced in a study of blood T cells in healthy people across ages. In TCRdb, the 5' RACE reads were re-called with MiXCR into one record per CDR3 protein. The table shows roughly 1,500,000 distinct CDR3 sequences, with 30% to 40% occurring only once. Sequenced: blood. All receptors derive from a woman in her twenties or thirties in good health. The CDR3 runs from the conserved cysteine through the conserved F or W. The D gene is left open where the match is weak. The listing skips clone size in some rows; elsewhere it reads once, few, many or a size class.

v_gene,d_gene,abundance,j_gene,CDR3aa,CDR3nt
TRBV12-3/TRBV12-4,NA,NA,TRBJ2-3,CASSAHRGSSTDTQYF,TGTGCCAGCAGTGCTCATAGGGGGTCTAGCACAGATACGCAGTATTTT
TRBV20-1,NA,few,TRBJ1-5,CSSSDDPKQPQHF,TGCAGTAGCTCAGATGACCCAAAGCAGCCCCAGCATTTT
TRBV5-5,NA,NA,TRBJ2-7,CASSLSGSPLGYYEQYF,TGTGCCAGCAGCTTGTCAGGGTCCCCCCTCGGCTACTACGAGCAGTACTTC
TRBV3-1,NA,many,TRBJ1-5,CASSQAEGQPQHF,TGCGCCAGCAGCCAGGCGGAAGGTCAGCCCCAGCATTTT
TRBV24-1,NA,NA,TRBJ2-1,CATSDSRGSYNEQFF,TGTGCCACCAGTGATTCCAGGGGCTCCTACAATGAGCAGTTCTTC
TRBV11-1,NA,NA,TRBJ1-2,CASSLGAYANYGYTF,TGTGCCAGCAGCCTAGGGGCGTACGCTAACTATGGCTACACCTTC
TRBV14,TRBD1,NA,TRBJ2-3,CASSRDRGWQYF,TGTGCCAGCAGCCGAGACAGGGGTTGGCAGTATTTT
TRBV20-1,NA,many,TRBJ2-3,CSARAWWGDGDTQYF,TGCAGTGCTAGAGCCTGGTGGGGGGATGGGGATACGCAGTATTTT
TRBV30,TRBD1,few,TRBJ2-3,CAWTPIPTGGGGDTQYF,TGTGCCTGGACCCCAATTCCCACAGGGGGCGGGGGAGATACGCAGTATTTT
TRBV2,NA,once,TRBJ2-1,CTSSEALVSTTEFF,TGTACCAGCAGTGAAGCACTAGTTTCTACCACCGAGTTCTTC
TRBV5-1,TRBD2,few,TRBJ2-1,CASSLTPSGIPSEQFF,TGCGCCAGCAGCCTCACTCCGAGCGGGATCCCCAGCGAGCAGTTCTTC
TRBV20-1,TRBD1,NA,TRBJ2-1,CSASGQWYNEQFF,TGCAGTGCCTCGGGACAGTGGTACAATGAGCAGTTCTTC
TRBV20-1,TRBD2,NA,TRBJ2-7,CSAQMRLAGGLPSYEQYF,TGCAGTGCCCAAATGAGACTAGCGGGAGGGTTACCCTCCTACGAGCAGTACTTC
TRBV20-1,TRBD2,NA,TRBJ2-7,CSARERIRREGRGYEQYF,TGCAGTGCTAGAGAAAGAATCCGGAGGGAGGGGAGGGGTTACGAGCAGTACTTC
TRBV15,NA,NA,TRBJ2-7,CAASTDPFSEQYF,TGTGCCGCCTCTACAGACCCCTTTTCTGAGCAGTACTTC
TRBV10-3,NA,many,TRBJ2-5,CAIRGTQGGTQYF,TGTGCCATCAGGGGGACGCAAGGGGGGACCCAGTACTTC
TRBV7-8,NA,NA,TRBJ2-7,CASSLWQAGGEQYF,TGTGCCAGCAGCTTATGGCAGGCCGGGGGCGAGCAGTACTTC
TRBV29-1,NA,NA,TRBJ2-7,CSVGVGKGSSYEQYF,TGCAGCGTTGGGGTGGGAAAGGGCAGCTCCTACGAGCAGTACTTC
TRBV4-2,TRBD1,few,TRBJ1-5,CACSQIPVAGGNQPQHF,TGTGCCTGCAGCCAAATTCCGGTAGCAGGGGGGAATCAGCCCCAGCATTTT
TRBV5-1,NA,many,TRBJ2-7,CASSLQNEQYF,TGCGCCAGCAGCCTTCAAAACGAGCAGTACTTC
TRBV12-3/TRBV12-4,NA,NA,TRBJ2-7,CATSPARRYEQYF,TGTGCCACCTCCCCAGCCCGTCGCTACGAGCAGTACTTC
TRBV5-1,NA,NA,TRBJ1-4,CASSLVPLGEKLFF,TGCGCCAGCAGCTTGGTCCCTCTGGGGGAAAAACTGTTTTTT
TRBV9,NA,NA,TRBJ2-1,CASSARGSRRSDEQFF,TGTGCCAGCAGCGCCCGTGGCTCCCGAAGGTCGGATGAGCAGTTCTTC
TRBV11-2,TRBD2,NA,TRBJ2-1,CASSSIAGGGEQFF,TGTGCCAGCAGCTCCATAGCGGGAGGAGGTGAGCAGTTCTTC
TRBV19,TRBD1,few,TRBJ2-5,CANSPTGTGRETQYF,TGTGCCAATAGTCCTACCGGGACAGGGCGGGAGACCCAGTACTTC
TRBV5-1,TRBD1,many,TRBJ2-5,CASSNQGAETQYF,TGCGCCAGCAGCAATCAGGGGGCGGAGACCCAGTACTTC
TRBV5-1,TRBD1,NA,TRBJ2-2,CASSRPDRETGELFF,TGCGCCAGCAGCCGACCGGACAGGGAGACCGGGGAGCTGTTTTTT
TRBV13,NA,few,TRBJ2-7,CASSSRGAGEQYF,TGTGCCAGCAGCTCCCGGGGTGCGGGCGAGCAGTACTTC
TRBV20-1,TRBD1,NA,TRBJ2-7,CSAAPGTEHYEQYF,TGCAGTGCGGCTCCCGGGACAGAACACTACGAGCAGTACTTC
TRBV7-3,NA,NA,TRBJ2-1,CASSLEGRDHNEQFF,TGTGCCAGCAGCTTAGAAGGTCGGGACCACAATGAGCAGTTCTTC
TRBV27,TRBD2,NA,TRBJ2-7,CASGTSGIACEQYF,TGTGCCAGCGGGACTAGCGGGATAGCCTGCGAGCAGTACTTC
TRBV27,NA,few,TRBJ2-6,CASQKSSGANVLTF,TGTGCCAGCCAAAAATCCTCTGGGGCCAACGTCCTGACTTTC
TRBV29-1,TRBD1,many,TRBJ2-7,CSVADRASYEQYF,TGCAGCGTGGCCGACAGGGCCTCCTACGAGCAGTACTTC
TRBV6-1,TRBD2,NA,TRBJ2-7,CASSESQLGGAGWYEQYF,TGTGCCAGCAGTGAATCCCAATTGGGTGGAGCGGGGTGGTACGAGCAGTACTTC
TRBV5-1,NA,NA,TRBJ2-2,CASSPRVSGELFF,TGCGCCAGCAGCCCCCGAGTCTCCGGGGAGCTGTTTTTT
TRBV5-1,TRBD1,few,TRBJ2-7,CASSLDSPRDRGKQYF,TGCGCCAGCAGCTTGGATTCCCCCCGCGACAGGGGGAAGCAGTACTTC
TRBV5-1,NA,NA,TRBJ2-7,CASNETPTSYEQYF,TGCGCCAGCAACGAGACACCGACTTCCTACGAGCAGTACTTC
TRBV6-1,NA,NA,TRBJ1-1,CASTKRVNTEAFF,TGTGCCAGCACCAAGCGGGTGAACACTGAAGCTTTCTTT
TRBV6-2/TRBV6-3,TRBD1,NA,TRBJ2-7,CASKEWDRSSYEQYF,TGTGCCAGCAAAGAATGGGACAGGAGCTCCTACGAGCAGTACTTC
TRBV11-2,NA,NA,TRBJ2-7,CASSLTWASGINSYEQYF,TGTGCCAGCAGCTTAACCTGGGCGTCAGGGATTAACTCCTACGAGCAGTACTTC
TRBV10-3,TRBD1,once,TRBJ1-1,CAIRPGTDTEAFF,TGTGCCATCAGACCCGGGACAGACACTGAAGCTTTCTTT
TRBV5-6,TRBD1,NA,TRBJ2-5,CASSWDRGYQETQYF,TGTGCCAGCAGCTGGGACAGGGGGTACCAAGAGACCCAGTACTTC
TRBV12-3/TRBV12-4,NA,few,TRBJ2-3,CASSPSERGADTQYF,TGTGCCAGCAGCCCGAGCGAACGAGGGGCGGATACGCAGTATTTT
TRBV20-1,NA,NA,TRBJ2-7,CSARDSDFPWVSYEQYF,TGCAGTGCTAGAGATAGTGACTTCCCCTGGGTCTCCTACGAGCAGTACTTC
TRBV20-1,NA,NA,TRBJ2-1,CSASADTPYNEQFF,TGCAGTGCTAGCGCCGATACACCCTACAATGAGCAGTTCTTC
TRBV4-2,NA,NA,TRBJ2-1,CASKQGPGSRSYNEQFF,TGTGCCAGCAAGCAAGGTCCGGGTAGCAGGTCCTACAATGAGCAGTTCTTC
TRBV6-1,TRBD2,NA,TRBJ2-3,CASIMGLAETDTQYF,TGTGCCAGCATTATGGGACTAGCGGAAACAGATACGCAGTATTTT
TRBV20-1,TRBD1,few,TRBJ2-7,CSARDLGDSQHYEQYF,TGCAGTGCTAGAGATTTAGGGGACAGCCAACACTACGAGCAGTACTTC
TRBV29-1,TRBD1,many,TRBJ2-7,CSVRGQGRYEQYF,TGCAGCGTTCGGGGACAGGGGAGGTACGAGCAGTACTTC
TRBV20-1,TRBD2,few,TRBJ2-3,CSAPGELAGRGDTQYF,TGCAGTGCCCCGGGCGAACTAGCGGGGCGGGGAGATACGCAGTATTTT
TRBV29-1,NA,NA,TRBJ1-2,CSTKTGTTYGYTF,TGCAGCACCAAAACAGGGACCACCTATGGCTACACCTTC
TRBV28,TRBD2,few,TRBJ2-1,CASSLGLAGSLVREQFF,TGTGCCAGCAGCCTGGGACTAGCGGGATCTTTGGTCCGCGAGCAGTTCTTC
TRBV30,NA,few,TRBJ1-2,CAWSLKRADSGYTF,TGTGCCTGGAGCCTCAAAAGGGCGGACTCTGGCTACACCTTC
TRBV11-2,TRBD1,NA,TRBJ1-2,CASSLLTGDLNYGYTF,TGTGCCAGCAGCTTACTGACAGGGGACCTTAACTATGGCTACACCTTC